The subject of this entry is one TCR beta chain. Its cognate antigen is unknown. This record comes from a study of blood T cells in healthy people across ages. Turning to the study itself: Capture via template switching afforded approximately one barcoded beta molecule per two T cells.

Using a J-beta primer mix together with a sample-barcoded 5' primer, a second PCR was run for roughly 7 to 11 cycles. TCRdb re-derived calls from the 5' RACE reads in MiXCR, one entry per CDR3 protein. There are around 1.5 million distinct CDR3 sequences in the sample; approximately 42% occur only once, and roughly 7.9% lies in the top ten. Trimming at V came to 7 bases and at J to 3 bases, leaving 8 bases not matched to a gene. The CDR3 length is 15 residues. Germline-derived CDR1 and CDR2 are DFQATT and SNEGSKA (reference sequence). General observations from the study: Strong correlation linked observed beta diversity and percent naive T cells.

There were healthy Caucasian individuals from Russia, aged roughly 6 to 90, serving as donors. Donors each provided 8 to 10 milliliters of peripheral blood. The source of this sequence is a woman aged 18-29 years in good health. The chain links TRBV20-1 to TRBJ2-1, with 11 bases matching TRBD2. The sequenced material came from blood. This CDR3 reads CSGISGRADYNEQFF. CDR3 DNA: TGCAGTGGAATTAGCGGGAGGGCCGACTACAATGAGCAGTTCTTC.